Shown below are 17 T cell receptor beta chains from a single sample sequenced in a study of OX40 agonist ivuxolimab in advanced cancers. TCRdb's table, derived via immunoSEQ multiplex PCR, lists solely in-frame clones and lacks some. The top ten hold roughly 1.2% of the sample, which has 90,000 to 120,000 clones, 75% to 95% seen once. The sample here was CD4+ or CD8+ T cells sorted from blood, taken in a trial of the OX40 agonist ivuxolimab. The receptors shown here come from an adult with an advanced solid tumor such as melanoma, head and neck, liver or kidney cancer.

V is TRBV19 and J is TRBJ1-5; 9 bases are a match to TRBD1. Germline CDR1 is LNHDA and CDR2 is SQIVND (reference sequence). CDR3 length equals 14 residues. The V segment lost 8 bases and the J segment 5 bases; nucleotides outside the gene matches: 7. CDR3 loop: CASRQGGWDQPQHF. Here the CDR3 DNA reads TGTGCCAGTCGACAGGGGGGTTGGGATCAGCCCCAGCATTTT.

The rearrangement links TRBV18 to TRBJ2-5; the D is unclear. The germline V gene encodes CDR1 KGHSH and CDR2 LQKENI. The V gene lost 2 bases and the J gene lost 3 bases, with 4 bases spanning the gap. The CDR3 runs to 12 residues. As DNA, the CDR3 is TGTGCCAGCTCACCAGGAGAAGAGACCCAGTACTTC. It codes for CASSPGEETQYF.

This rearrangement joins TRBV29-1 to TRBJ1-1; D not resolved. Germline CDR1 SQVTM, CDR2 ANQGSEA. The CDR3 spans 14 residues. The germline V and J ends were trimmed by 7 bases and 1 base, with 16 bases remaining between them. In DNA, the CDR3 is TGCAGCGGGGCGGTGCTGGGCCGGAACACTGAAGCTTTCTTT. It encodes CSGAVLGRNTEAFF.

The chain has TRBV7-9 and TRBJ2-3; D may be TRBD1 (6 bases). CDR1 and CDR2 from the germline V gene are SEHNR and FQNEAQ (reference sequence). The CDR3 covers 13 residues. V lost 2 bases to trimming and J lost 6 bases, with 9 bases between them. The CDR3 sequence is CASSLSRGDTQYF. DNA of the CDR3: TGTGCCAGCAGCTTATCGAGGGGGGATACGCAGTATTTT.

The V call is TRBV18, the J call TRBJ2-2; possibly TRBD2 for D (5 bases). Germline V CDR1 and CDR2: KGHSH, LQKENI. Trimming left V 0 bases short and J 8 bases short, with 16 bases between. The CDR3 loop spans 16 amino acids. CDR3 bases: TGTGCCAGCTCACCACCAGGAGGACGAGGCGGGGGGGAGCTGTTTTTT. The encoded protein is CASSPPGGRGGGELFF.

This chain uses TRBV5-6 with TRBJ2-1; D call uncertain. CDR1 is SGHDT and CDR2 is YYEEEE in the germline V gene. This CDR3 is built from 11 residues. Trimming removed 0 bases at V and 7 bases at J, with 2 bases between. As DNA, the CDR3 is TGTGCCAGCAGCTTGGGGAATGAGCAGTTCTTC. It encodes CASSLGNEQFF.

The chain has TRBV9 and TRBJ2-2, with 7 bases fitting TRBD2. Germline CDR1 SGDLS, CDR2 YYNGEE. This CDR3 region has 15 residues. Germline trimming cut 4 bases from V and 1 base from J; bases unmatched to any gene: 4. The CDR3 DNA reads TGTGCCAGCAGCTCCCAGCGGGGGAACACCGGGGAGCTGTTTTTT. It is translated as CASSSQRGNTGELFF.

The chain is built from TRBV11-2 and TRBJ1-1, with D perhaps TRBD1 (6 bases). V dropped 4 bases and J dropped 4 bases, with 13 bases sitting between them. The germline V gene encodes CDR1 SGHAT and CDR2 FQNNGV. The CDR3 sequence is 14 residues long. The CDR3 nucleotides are TGTGCCAGCAGCTCACAGGGACCGGGCACTGAAGCTTTCTTT. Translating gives CASSSQGPGTEAFF.

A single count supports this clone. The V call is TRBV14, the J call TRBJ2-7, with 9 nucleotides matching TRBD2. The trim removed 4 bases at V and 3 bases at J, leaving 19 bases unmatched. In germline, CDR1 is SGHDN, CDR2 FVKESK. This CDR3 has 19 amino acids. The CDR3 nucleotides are TGTGCCAGCAGCCCACCTAGGGTAGCGGGAGACCCTCGGGTCTACGAGCAGTACTTC. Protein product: CASSPPRVAGDPRVYEQYF.

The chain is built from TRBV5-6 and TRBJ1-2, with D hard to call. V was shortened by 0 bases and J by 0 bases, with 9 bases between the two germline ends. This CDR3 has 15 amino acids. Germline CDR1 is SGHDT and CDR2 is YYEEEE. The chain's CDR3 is CASSLAMRANYGYTF. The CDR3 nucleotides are TGTGCCAGCAGCTTGGCCATGAGGGCTAACTATGGCTACACCTTC.

The CDR3 DNA sequence: TGTGCCAGCAAGGACGGGGGGGGCAATCAGCCCCAGCATTTT. It encodes CASKDGGGNQPQHF. This chain connects TRBV6-5 to TRBJ1-5, with a weak D call TRBD1 (5 bases). V shed 7 bases and J shed 2 bases, with 12 bases lying between them. The CDR3 totals 14 residues. In germline, CDR1 is MNHEY, CDR2 SVGAGI.

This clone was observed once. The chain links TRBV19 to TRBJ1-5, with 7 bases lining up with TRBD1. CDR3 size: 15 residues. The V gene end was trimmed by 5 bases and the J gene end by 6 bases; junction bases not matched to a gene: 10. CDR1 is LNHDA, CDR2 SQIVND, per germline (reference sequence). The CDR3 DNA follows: TGTGCCAGTAGTCTCCGACAGGGTCGGACTCAGCCCCAGCATTTT. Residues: CASSLRQGRTQPQHF. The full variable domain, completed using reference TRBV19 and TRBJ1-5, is DGGITQSPKYLFRKEGQNVTLSCEQNLNHDAMYWYRQDPGQGLRLIYYSQIVNDFQKGDIAEGYSVSREKKESFPLTVTSAQKNPTAFYLCASSLRQGRTQPQHFGDGTRLSIL.

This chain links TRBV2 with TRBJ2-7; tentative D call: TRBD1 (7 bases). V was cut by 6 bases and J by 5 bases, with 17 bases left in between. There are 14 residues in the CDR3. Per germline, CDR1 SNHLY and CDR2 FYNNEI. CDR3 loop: CASRSRTGGDEQYF. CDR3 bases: TGTGCCAGCAGAAGTAGGACAGGCGGGGACGAGCAGTACTTC.

CDR3 sequence reads: CASGTGGIMYEQYF. The CDR3 DNA reads TGTGCCAGCGGGACAGGGGGCATAATGTACGAGCAGTACTTC. V usage is TRBV28 and J usage is TRBJ2-7, with 12 bases aligning to TRBD1. This CDR3 spans 14 amino acids. Germline CDR1 is MDHEN and CDR2 is SYDVKM. Unmatched junction bases numbered 6, after V lost 8 bases and J lost 4 bases.

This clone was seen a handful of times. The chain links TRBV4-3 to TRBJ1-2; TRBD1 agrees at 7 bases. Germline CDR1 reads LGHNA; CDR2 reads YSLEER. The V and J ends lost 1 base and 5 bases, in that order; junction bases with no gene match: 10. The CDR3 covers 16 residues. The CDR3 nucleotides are TGCGCCAGCAGCCAAGTAGGTACAGGGGAAGAATATGGCTACACCTTC. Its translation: CASSQVGTGEEYGYTF.

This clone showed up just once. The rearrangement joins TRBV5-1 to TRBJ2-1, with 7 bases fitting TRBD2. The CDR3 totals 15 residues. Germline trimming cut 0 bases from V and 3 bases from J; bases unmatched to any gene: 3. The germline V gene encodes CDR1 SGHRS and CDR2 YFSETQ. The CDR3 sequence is CASSLASGVYNEQFF. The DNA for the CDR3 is TGCGCCAGCAGCTTGGCCAGCGGGGTCTACAATGAGCAGTTCTTC.

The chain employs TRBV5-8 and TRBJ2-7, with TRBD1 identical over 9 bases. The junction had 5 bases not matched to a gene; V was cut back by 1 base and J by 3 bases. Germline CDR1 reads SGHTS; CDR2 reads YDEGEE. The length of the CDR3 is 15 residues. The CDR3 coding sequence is TGTGCCAGCAGCTTGCGGGACAGGGTTTTCTACGAGCAGTACTTC. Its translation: CASSLRDRVFYEQYF.